This T cell receptor beta chain was sequenced for a study of identical twins. Study findings and constraints: Alpha sequences that were out-of-frame and twin-shared showed an excess of low generation probability.

To note about this clonotype: What it recognizes is unknown.

Through template switching, a universal primer site was introduced, and the cDNA contained unique molecular identifiers. TCRdb reprocessed the 5' RACE reads with MiXCR, giving one entry per CDR3 protein. The sample yields about 520,000 distinct CDR3 sequences, 20% to 25% seen once. The CDR3 extends over 14 amino acids. Trimming pared 3 bases from V and 7 bases from J, leaving 16 bases between. Germline lookup yields CDR1 LGHDT and CDR2 YNNKEL (reference sequence). These same records also appear under a second study, on T cells expressing NK-cell markers. That paper states: More than 5 donors had dominant NKG2C+ clonotypes that comprised roughly 1.0-8% of their CD8+ T cells.

Material for sequencing was CD4+ T cells sorted from blood. This sequence originates from a woman aged 18-29 years in good health. This chain uses TRBV3-1 with TRBJ2-7, with D perhaps matching TRBD2 (7 bases). As DNA, the CDR3 is TGTGCCAGCAGCCAGCAACAGGGCGGGGGTGAGCAGTACTTC. Its protein product is CASSQQQGGGEQYF.